Shown below are 10 T cell receptor beta chains from a single sample sequenced in a study of T cell responses to AZD1222 COVID-19 vaccine. The protocol was immunoSEQ multiplex PCR, while the TCRdb copy is restricted to in-frame clones and leaves out a portion. The sample yields some 84,000 clones, approximately 88% seen once. Material: peripheral blood, obtained on day 0 of AZD1222 vaccination. The origin of the receptors is an adult in good health.

This clone was counted a few times. The rearrangement uses TRBV9 and TRBJ1-1; TRBD1 is a possible D gene (6 bases). This CDR3 region has 16 residues. V lost 0 bases and J lost 1, with 13 bases in between. The germline CDR1 and CDR2 sequences are SGDLS and YYNGEE. CDR3 protein: CASSVEGGIRNTEAFF. The DNA of the CDR3 is TGTGCCAGCAGCGTAGAGGGGGGGATTCGGAACACTGAAGCTTTCTTT.

This sequence joins TRBV2 and TRBJ2-7; possibly TRBD1 or TRBD2 for D (5 bases each). Germline CDR1 reads SNHLY; CDR2 reads FYNNEI. This CDR3 has 12 residues. V was cut by 4 bases and J by 6 bases, with 10 bases left in between. CDR3 coding DNA: TGTGCCAGCAGTGTTGAAGGGACCGAGCAGTACTTC. Amino acid sequence: CASSVEGTEQYF.

The chain is built from TRBV9 and TRBJ1-1; possibly TRBD1 for D (5 bases). This CDR3 has 15 amino acids. With 3 bases removed from V and 4 bases from J, the gap between germline ends came to 16 bases. CDR1 is SGDLS and CDR2 is YYNGEE in the germline V gene. CDR3 DNA sequence: TGTGCCAGCAGCGCTCTAGGGGCCTTGGCCACTGAAGCTTTCTTT. Protein sequence: CASSALGALATEAFF.

This chain uses TRBV6-2 or TRBV6-3 with TRBJ2-1; 8 nucleotides align to TRBD2. J lost 5 bases, V lost 2 bases, and 5 bases had no gene match. CDR1 is MNHEY, CDR2 SVGEGT, per germline. The CDR3 consists of 15 residues. CDR3: CASSYGGGRNNEQFF. CDR3 nucleotides: TGTGCCAGCAGTTACGGTGGCGGGAGGAACAATGAGCAGTTCTTC.

This clone was found a few times. J is TRBJ2-5 and V is TRBV29-1, with D perhaps TRBD2 (6 bases). Trimming shortened V by 6 bases and J by 3 bases, and 23 bases separated the two germline ends. Germline V CDR1 and CDR2: SQVTM, ANQGSEA. There are 16 residues in the CDR3. In DNA, the CDR3 is TGCAGCGTCACGGACTATCGCGCCGCTCTAAAAGAGACCCAGTACTTC. Protein product: CSVTDYRAALKETQYF.

The J gene is TRBJ1-5, the V gene TRBV7-9; no clear D. Between the trimmed V and J ends, which lost 1 base and 7 bases, there was a span of 5 bases. The CDR3 sequence is 12 residues long. The germline V gene has CDR1 SEHNR and CDR2 FQNEAQ (reference sequence). The CDR3 bases are TGTGCCAGCAGCTTAGAGCGCCAGCCCCAGCATTTT. This codes for CASSLERQPQHF.

The count of this clone is one. V usage is TRBV6-5 and J usage is TRBJ2-7, with D tentatively TRBD1 (6 bases). Germline loops: CDR1 MNHEY, CDR2 SVGAGI. Trimming cost V 7 bases and J 3 bases, with 16 bases left between them. The CDR3 is 14 amino acids. In DNA form, the CDR3 reads TGTGCCAGCACTGTCGGACAGATCTACTACGAGCAGTACTTC. Residues: CASTVGQIYYEQYF.

This clone was recorded a few times. The chain joins TRBV10-3 to TRBJ1-2, with 7 bases that match TRBD1. There are 15 residues in the CDR3. Germline lookup yields CDR1 ENHRY and CDR2 SYGVKD. The V and J ends lost 0 bases and 5 bases, in that order; junction bases with no gene match: 6. This chain's CDR3 is CAISESNVQGYGYTF. As DNA, the CDR3 is TGTGCCATCAGTGAGTCAAATGTACAGGGGTATGGCTACACCTTC.

This chain links TRBV6-5 with TRBJ1-4; no clear D. V lost 8 bases, J lost 1 base, and 14 bases lay in between. This CDR3 spans 15 amino acids. From germline, CDR1 is MNHEY and CDR2 SVGAGI. In nucleotides, the CDR3 is TGTGCCAGCTCCCGATCCGGCCGAACTAATGAAAAACTGTTTTTT. It encodes CASSRSGRTNEKLFF.

V and J are TRBV4-2 and TRBJ1-5; D gene uncertain. The germline V and J ends were trimmed by 0 bases and 1 base, with 13 bases remaining between them. Germline lookup yields CDR1 LGHNA and CDR2 YNFKEQ. The CDR3 is 17 residues long. The CDR3 region is CASSQDHAVMSNQPQHF. The DNA for the CDR3 is TGTGCCAGCAGCCAAGATCATGCGGTTATGAGCAATCAGCCCCAGCATTTT.